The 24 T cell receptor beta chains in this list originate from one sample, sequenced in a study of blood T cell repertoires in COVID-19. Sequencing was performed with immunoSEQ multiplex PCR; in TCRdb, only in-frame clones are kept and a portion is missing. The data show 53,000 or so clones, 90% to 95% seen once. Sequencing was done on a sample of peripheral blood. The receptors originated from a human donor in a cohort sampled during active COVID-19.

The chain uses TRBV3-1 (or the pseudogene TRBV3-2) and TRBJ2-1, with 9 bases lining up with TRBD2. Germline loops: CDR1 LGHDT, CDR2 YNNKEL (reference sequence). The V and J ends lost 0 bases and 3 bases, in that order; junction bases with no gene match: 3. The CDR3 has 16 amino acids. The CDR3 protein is CASSQEAGGLYNEQFF. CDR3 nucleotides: TGTGCCAGCAGCCAAGAAGCGGGGGGTCTCTACAATGAGCAGTTCTTC.

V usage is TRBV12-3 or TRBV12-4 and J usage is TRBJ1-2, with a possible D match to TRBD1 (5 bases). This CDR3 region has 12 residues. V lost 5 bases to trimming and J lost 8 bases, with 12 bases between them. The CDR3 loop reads CASSPGGGGYTF. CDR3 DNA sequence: TGTGCCAGCAGTCCCGGGGGTGGGGGCTACACCTTC.

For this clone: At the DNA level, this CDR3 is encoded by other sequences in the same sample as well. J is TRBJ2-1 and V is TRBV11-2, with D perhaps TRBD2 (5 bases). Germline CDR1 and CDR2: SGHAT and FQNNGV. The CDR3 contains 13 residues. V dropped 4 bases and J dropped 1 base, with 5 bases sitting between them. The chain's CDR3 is CASSSGSYNEQFF. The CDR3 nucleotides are TGTGCCAGCAGCTCGGGGTCCTACAATGAGCAGTTCTTC.

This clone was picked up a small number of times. CDR3 coding DNA: TGTGCCAGCAGCTTCAGACAGGGGACACACTACGAGCAGTACTTC. Its translation: CASSFRQGTHYEQYF. V usage is TRBV7-2 and J usage is TRBJ2-7; 8 bases are a match to TRBD1. Germline V gene lookup returns CDR1 SGHTA and CDR2 FQGNSA. J was trimmed by 3 bases and V by 3 bases; bases with no gene match: 7. This CDR3 is built from 15 residues. Supplemented by reference TRBV7-2 and TRBJ2-7, the full variable domain reads GAGVSQSPSNKVTEKGKDVELRCDPISGHTALYWYRQSLGQGLEFLIYFQGNSAPDKSGLPSDRFSAERTGGSVSTLTIQRTQQEDSAVYLCASSFRQGTHYEQYFGPGTRLTVT.

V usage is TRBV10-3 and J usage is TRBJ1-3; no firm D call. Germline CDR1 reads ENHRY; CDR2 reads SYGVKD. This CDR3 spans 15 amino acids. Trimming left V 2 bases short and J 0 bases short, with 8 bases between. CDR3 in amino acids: CAISEREFSGNTIYF. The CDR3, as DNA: TGTGCCATCAGTGAGCGGGAGTTCTCTGGAAACACCATATATTTT.

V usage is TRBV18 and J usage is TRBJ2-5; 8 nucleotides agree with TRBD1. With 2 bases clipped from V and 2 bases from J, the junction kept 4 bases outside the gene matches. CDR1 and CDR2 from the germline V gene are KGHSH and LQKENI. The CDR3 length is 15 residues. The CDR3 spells CASSPSTGDQETQYF. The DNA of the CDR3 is TGTGCCAGCTCACCATCGACAGGGGATCAAGAGACCCAGTACTTC.

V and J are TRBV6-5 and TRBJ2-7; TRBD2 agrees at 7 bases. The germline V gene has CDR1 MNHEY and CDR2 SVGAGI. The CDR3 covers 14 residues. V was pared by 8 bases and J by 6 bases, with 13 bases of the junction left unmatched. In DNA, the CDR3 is TGTGCCAGCGGCACCGGGGACTATAACTTCGAGCAGTACGTC. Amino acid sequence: CASGTGDYNFEQYV.

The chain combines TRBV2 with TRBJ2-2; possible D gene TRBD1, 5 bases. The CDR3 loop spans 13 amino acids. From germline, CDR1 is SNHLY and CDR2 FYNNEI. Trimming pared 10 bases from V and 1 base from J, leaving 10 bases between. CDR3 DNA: TGTGCCACCAACGGACAGAACACCGGGGAGCTGTTTTTT. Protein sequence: CATNGQNTGELFF.

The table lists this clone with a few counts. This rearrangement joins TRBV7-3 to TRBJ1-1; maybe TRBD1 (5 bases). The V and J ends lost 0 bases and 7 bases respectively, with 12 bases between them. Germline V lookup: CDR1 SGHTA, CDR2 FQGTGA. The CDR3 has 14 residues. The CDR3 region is CASSLTGGSGEAFF. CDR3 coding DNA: TGTGCCAGCAGCTTAACGGGGGGTTCAGGTGAAGCTTTCTTT.

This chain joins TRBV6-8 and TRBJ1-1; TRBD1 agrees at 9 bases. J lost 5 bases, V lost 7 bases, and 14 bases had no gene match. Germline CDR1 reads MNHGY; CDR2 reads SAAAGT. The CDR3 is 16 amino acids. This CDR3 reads CASTKAPDRGNTEAFF. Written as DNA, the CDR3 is TGTGCCAGCACTAAGGCCCCTGACAGGGGGAATACTGAAGCTTTCTTT.

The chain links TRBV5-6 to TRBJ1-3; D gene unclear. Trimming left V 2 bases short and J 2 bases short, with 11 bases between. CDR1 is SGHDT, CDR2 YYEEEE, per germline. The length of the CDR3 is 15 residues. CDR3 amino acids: CASSFGYSAGNTIYF. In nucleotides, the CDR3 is TGTGCCAGCAGCTTTGGTTACAGTGCTGGAAACACCATATATTTT.

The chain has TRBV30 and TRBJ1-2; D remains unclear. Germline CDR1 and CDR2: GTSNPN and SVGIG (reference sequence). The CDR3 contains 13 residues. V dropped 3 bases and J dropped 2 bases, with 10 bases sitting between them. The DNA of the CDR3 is TGTGCCTGGAGGGGCTTGAACAACTATGGCTACACCTTC. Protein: CAWRGLNNYGYTF.

CDR3 sequence: CASSYSRGGHEQFF. The CDR3, as DNA: TGTGCCAGCAGTTACTCGAGGGGGGGGCATGAGCAGTTCTTC. This sequence joins TRBV6-5 and TRBJ2-1; D is possibly TRBD2 (7 bases). CDR3 size: 14 residues. The ends were cut back, 0 bases at V and 8 bases at J, with 11 bases in the middle. CDR1 MNHEY and CDR2 SVGAGI come from the germline V gene.

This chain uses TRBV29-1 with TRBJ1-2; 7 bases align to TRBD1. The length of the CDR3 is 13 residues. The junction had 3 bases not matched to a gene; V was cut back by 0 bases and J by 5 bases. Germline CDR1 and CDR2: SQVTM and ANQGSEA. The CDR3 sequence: CSVEDGTAYGYTF. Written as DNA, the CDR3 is TGCAGCGTTGAAGACGGGACAGCTTATGGCTACACCTTC.

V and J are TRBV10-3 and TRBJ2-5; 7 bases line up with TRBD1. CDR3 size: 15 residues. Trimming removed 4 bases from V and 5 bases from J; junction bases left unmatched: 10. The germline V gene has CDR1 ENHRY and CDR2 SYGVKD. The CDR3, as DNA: TGTGCCATCAGTGGGGACAGCGTGAGAGAGGAGACCCAGTACTTC. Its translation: CAISGDSVREETQYF.

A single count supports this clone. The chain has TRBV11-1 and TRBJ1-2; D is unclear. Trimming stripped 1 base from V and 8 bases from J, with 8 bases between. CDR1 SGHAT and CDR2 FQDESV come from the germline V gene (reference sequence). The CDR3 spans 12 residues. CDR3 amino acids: CASSLGGGGYTF. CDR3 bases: TGTGCCAGCAGCTTAGGAGGCGGAGGCTACACCTTC.

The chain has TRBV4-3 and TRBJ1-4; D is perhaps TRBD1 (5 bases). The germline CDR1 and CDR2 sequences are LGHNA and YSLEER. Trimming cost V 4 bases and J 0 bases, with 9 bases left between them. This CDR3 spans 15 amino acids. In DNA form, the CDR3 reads TGCGCCAGCAGCCGGAGGGGCACAACTAATGAAAAACTGTTTTTT. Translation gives CASSRRGTTNEKLFF.

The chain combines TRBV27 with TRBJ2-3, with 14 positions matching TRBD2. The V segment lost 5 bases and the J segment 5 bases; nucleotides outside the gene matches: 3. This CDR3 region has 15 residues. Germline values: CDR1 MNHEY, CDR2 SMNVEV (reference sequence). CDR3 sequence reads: CASSRGTSGRDTQYF. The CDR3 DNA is TGTGCCAGCAGTCGCGGGACTAGCGGGAGAGATACGCAGTATTTT.

CDR3 sequence reads: CASSYSGVGGQPQHF. Here the CDR3 DNA reads TGTGCCAGCAGTTACTCTGGCGTAGGGGGTCAGCCCCAGCATTTT. The chain uses TRBV6-5 and TRBJ1-5; D is perhaps TRBD1 (6 bases). Germline V gene lookup returns CDR1 MNHEY and CDR2 SVGAGI. CDR3 length: 15 amino acids. With 0 bases removed from V and 6 bases from J, the gap between germline ends came to 12 bases.

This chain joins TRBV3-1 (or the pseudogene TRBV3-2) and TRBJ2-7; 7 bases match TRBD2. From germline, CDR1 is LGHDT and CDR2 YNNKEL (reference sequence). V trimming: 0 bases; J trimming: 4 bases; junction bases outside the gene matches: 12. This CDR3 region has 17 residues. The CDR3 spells CASSQEVERGPHYEQYV. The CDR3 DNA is TGTGCCAGCAGCCAAGAGGTAGAGCGGGGACCTCATTACGAGCAGTACGTC.

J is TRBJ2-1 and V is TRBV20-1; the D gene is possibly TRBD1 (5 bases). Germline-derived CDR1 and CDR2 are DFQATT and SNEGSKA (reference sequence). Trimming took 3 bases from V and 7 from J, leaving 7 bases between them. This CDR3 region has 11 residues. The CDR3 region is CSARQGNEQFF. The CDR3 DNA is TGCAGTGCTAGGCAGGGAAATGAGCAGTTCTTC.

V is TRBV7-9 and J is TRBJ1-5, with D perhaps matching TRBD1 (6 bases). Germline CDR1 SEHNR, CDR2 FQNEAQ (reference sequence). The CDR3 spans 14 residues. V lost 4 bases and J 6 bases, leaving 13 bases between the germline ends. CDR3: CASSSPGDRQPQHF. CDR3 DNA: TGTGCCAGCAGCTCCCCAGGGGACCGTCAGCCCCAGCATTTT.

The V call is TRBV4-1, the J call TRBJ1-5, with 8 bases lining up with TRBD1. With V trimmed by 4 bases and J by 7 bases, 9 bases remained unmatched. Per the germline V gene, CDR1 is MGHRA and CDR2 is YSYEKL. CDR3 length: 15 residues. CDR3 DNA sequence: TGCGCCAGCAGCCCCTGGACAGGGCAAAACCAGCCCCAGCATTTT. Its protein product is CASSPWTGQNQPQHF.

The CDR3, as DNA: TGTGCCAGCAGCCTCCCAGTAGCGGGTCATACCGGGGAGCTGTTTTTT. Protein product: CASSLPVAGHTGELFF. The chain employs TRBV28 and TRBJ2-2; 7 bases agree with TRBD2. The ends lost 6 bases at V and 5 bases at J; junction bases unmatched: 12. The CDR3 has 16 amino acids. Germline loops: CDR1 MDHEN, CDR2 SYDVKM.